This TCR beta chain originates from a study of blood T cell repertoires in COVID-19. Background on the study: Some COVID-19 samples were acute and others convalescent; all came from the United States, Italy and Spain. Nucleic acid was either cDNA or gDNA, and it came from T cells, B-cell-depleted T cells, or PBMCs.

Under the authors' procedure: The assay estimated nucleated cells by amplifying reference gene primers. Clones were sequenced by immunoSEQ multiplex PCR, and TCRdb holds only the in-frame ones, with some missing. D and trimming were read from the DNA, whereas the V and J calls and clone size are those reported in that table. The data contain around 200,000 clones, roughly 73% of them singletons. V shed 4 bases and J shed 0 bases, with 12 bases lying between them. The germline V gene has CDR1 MNHNS and CDR2 SASEGT. CDR3 length: 16 residues. This sequence joins TRBV6-1 and TRBJ1-4; D may be TRBD1 (6 bases). The sequence came from a woman at least 80 years old with active or convalescent COVID-19. Sequencing was performed on peripheral blood. For the CDR3, the DNA is TGTGCCAGCAGTGGGACAGTTGCCGCAACTAATGAAAAACTGTTTTTT. Protein: CASSGTVAATNEKLFF.